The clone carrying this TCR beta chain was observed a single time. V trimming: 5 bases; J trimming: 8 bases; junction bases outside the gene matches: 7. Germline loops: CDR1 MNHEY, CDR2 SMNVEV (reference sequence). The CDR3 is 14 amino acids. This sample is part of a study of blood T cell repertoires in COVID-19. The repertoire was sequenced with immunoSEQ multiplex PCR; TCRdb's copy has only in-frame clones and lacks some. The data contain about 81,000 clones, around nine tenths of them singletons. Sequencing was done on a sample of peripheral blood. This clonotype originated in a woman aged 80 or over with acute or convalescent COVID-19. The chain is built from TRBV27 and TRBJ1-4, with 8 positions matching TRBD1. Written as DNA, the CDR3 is TGTGCCAGCAGTGTGGGACAGGTTGACGAAAAACTGTTTTTT. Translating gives CASSVGQVDEKLFF.